This T cell receptor (beta chain) was recorded in a study of shared T cell receptors in the human thymus. Assay: immunoSEQ multiplex PCR; the TCRdb copy retains only in-frame clones and omits some. The table records some 720,000 clones, 85% to 90% of them present only once. This sample also belongs to another study, concerning human thymus T cells. Turning to that study: Thymus was obtained from resections taken during corrective heart surgery. Thymic as well as blood repertoires seemed to favor certain V and J genes unevenly. Overlap was high between thymic repertoires from unrelated individuals, as reported in related research.

The sequence derives from a boy less than two years old with a congenital heart defect. The sequenced material came from thymocytes.

CDR3 amino acids: CASSASGATGELFF. CDR3 in DNA: TGTGCCAGCAGCGCTTCTGGGGCCACCGGGGAGCTGTTTTTT. J is TRBJ2-2 and V is TRBV28; possible D gene TRBD1, 5 bases. Germline CDR1 MDHEN, CDR2 SYDVKM. This CDR3 is built from 14 residues. Deletions cut 6 bases from V and 4 bases from J, with 12 bases between. The full variable domain, completed using reference TRBV28 and TRBJ2-2, is DVKVTQSSRYLVKRTGEKVFLECVQDMDHENMFWYRQDPGLGLRLIYFSYDVKMKEKGDIPEGYSVSREKKERFSLILESASTNQTSMYLCASSASGATGELFFGEGSRLTVL.